The rows below give T cell receptor beta chains drawn from one sample of a study of OX40 agonist ivuxolimab in advanced cancers. TCRdb keeps only in-frame clones here, not all; method: immunoSEQ multiplex PCR. The sample carries around 63,000 clones, around 79% recorded once. Sequences were derived from CD4+ or CD8+ T cells sorted from blood, sampled in a trial of the OX40 agonist ivuxolimab. These receptors all come from an adult with an advanced solid tumor such as melanoma, head and neck, liver or kidney cancer. Each CDR3 is given with its conserved first and last residue.

cdr3_length j_call v_call cdr3_aa
14 TRBJ2-7 TRBV6-5 CASSGRAPRYEQYF
15 TRBJ1-2 TRBV27 CASSSGTGPVYGYTF
13 TRBJ1-4 TRBV6-6 CASRTGGNEKLFF
14 TRBJ1-6 TRBV19 CASSMGDYNSPLHF
14 TRBJ2-7 TRBV27 CASSQGPISYEQYF
15 TRBJ2-2 TRBV9 CASSPRGMDTGELFF
13 TRBJ2-5 TRBV19 CASSIVGEETQYF
16 - TRBV19 CASSVYRGGLTYEQYF
12 TRBJ1-3 TRBV9 CASSPTGNTIYF
13 TRBJ1-1 TRBV5-1 CASSWQGNTEAFF
17 TRBJ2-7 TRBV7-8 CASSLTWTSRFIYEQYF
14 TRBJ2-5 TRBV11-2 CASSSQGVQETQYF
12 TRBJ1-1 TRBV13 CASSIQDTEAFF
15 TRBJ1-6 TRBV28 CASRNPGGGNSPLHF
15 TRBJ2-3 TRBV10-3 CAISTSGGGADTQYF
15 TRBJ1-5 TRBV4-2 CASSQEGFGNQPQHF
16 TRBJ2-5 TRBV4-3 CASSRLLGDRQETQYF
14 TRBJ2-3 TRBV5-6 CASSLQGEADTQYF
15 TRBJ2-3 TRBV10-3 CAIRSGTSPTDTQYF
15 TRBJ2-7 TRBV7-8 CASSGHGTTPSAQYF
16 TRBJ2-2 TRBV27 CASSTRTGGRTGELFF
14 - TRBV7-2 CASSLTGQVYEQYF
16 TRBJ1-6 TRBV4-1 CASSLLGGRNNSPLHF
16 TRBJ1-2 TRBV19 CASIKASGFVNYGYTF
14 TRBJ1-1 TRBV5-1 CASSSQGVVTEAFF
15 TRBJ1-1 TRBV27 CASSSGPTSISEAFF
14 TRBJ2-7 TRBV7-3 CASSLSRAAYEQYF
15 TRBJ1-1 TRBV14 CASSQIGGWDTEAFF
15 TRBJ1-1 TRBV7-9 CASSFGGTVNTEAFF
14 TRBJ1-5 TRBV7-9 CASSLRDSNQPQHF
12 TRBJ1-1 TRBV27 CASSKNRVEAFF
14 TRBJ2-5 TRBV27 CASSLSGVKETQYF
16 TRBJ1-2 TRBV19 CASSGTGGRGNYGYTF
16 TRBJ2-7 TRBV28 CASSDLGLAGSYEQYF
11 TRBJ2-6 TRBV6-6 CASSYWEDRSF
15 TRBJ1-2 TRBV6-1 CASSESIRGNYGYTF